A single sample is the source of the 17 T cell receptor beta chains below, sequenced in a study of OX40 agonist ivuxolimab in advanced cancers. Sequencing was performed with immunoSEQ multiplex PCR; in TCRdb, only in-frame clones are kept and a portion is missing. This table holds about 93,000 clones, over 75% found once. This material consisted of CD4+ or CD8+ T cells sorted from blood, taken in a trial of the OX40 agonist ivuxolimab. The receptors derive from an adult with an advanced solid tumor such as melanoma, head and neck, liver or kidney cancer.

This chain connects TRBV18 to TRBJ1-2; 7 bases map to TRBD1. V lost 3 bases, J lost 0 bases, and 7 bases stayed unmatched. Per germline, CDR1 KGHSH and CDR2 LQKENI. The CDR3 is 16 amino acids. CDR3 loop: CASSPPNRGTNYGYTF. The CDR3 region has the DNA TGTGCCAGCTCACCCCCGAACAGGGGAACTAACTATGGCTACACCTTC.

V and J are TRBV28 and TRBJ2-5; possible D gene TRBD1, 6 bases. From germline, CDR1 is MDHEN and CDR2 SYDVKM. With 5 bases removed from V and 3 bases from J, the gap between germline ends came to 10 bases. The CDR3 covers 13 residues. CDR3 coding DNA: TGTGCCAGCAGTCAGGGACACAAAGAGACCCAGTACTTC. Its protein product is CASSQGHKETQYF.

The rearrangement uses TRBV19 and TRBJ2-7; D possibly corresponds to TRBD1 (5 bases). Per the germline V gene, CDR1 is LNHDA and CDR2 is SQIVND (reference sequence). This CDR3 contains 14 residues. V lost 4 bases, J lost 3 bases, and 13 bases lay in between. Here the CDR3 DNA reads TGTGCCAGTAGTAAATTCTGGGGCAGCTACGAGCAGTACTTC. As protein: CASSKFWGSYEQYF.

The V and J genes are TRBV19 and TRBJ1-5; D ambiguous. The germline V gene encodes CDR1 LNHDA and CDR2 SQIVND (reference sequence). The V gene lost 5 bases and the J gene lost 0 bases, with 8 bases spanning the gap. CDR3 length equals 14 residues. For the CDR3, the DNA is TGTGCCAGTAGTTGGTCAGCTAGCAATCAGCCCCAGCATTTT. Encoded protein: CASSWSASNQPQHF.

The chain uses TRBV5-1 and TRBJ2-2; 10 nucleotides line up with TRBD2. There are 19 residues in the CDR3. CDR1 and CDR2 (germline): SGHRS, YFSETQ. V lost 5 bases to trimming and J lost 0 bases; unmatched junction nucleotides: 13. The CDR3: CASRFSGTSVAANTGELFF. CDR3 in DNA: TGCGCCAGCAGGTTTTCCGGGACTAGCGTTGCCGCGAACACCGGGGAGCTGTTTTTT.

Written as DNA, the CDR3 is TGTGCCAGCATCACCGGGACAGTTCTCCAGACCCAGTACTTC. This gives the protein CASITGTVLQTQYF. The chain is built from TRBV6-1 and TRBJ2-5, with 7 bases identical to TRBD1. The CDR3 is made up of 14 amino acids. CDR1 MNHNS and CDR2 SASEGT come from the germline V gene. V lost 7 bases, J lost 6 bases, and 11 bases stayed unmatched.

CDR3 in DNA: TGTGCCAGCAGTTCCGTGCTGACTAACGCGGAGCAGTACTTC. Translated: CASSSVLTNAEQYF. This chain links TRBV28 with TRBJ2-7; D is possibly TRBD2 (5 bases). The CDR3 spans 14 residues. The germline V and J ends were trimmed by 4 bases and 7 bases, with 17 bases remaining between them. The germline CDR1 and CDR2 sequences are MDHEN and SYDVKM.

CDR3 loop: CASSALAGGLGEQYF. The CDR3 region has the DNA TGTGCCAGCAGTGCATTAGCGGGAGGGTTGGGGGAGCAGTACTTC. The rearrangement uses TRBV6-6 and TRBJ2-7; 11 positions agree with TRBD2. Germline trimming cut 5 bases from V and 7 bases from J; bases unmatched to any gene: 10. This CDR3 comprises 15 residues. The germline CDR1 and CDR2 sequences are MNHNY and SVGAGI (reference sequence).

The chain uses TRBV28 and TRBJ1-5; D unclear. Germline V gene sequence: CDR1 MDHEN, CDR2 SYDVKM. Trimming pared 6 bases from V and 4 bases from J, leaving 13 bases between. This CDR3 has 14 residues. The CDR3, as DNA: TGTGCCAGCAGCTTAGGGTTTGGGAATCAGCCCCAGCATTTT. Residues: CASSLGFGNQPQHF.

This clone was recorded a few times. This chain uses TRBV9 with TRBJ2-1; 14 bases agree with TRBD2. The J segment lost 6 bases and the V segment lost 2 bases, leaving 7 bases of the junction unmatched. Looked up from germline, CDR1 is SGDLS and CDR2 is YYNGEE. The CDR3 spans 17 residues. CDR3 loop: CASSVTAGTSGSNEQFF. In DNA form, the CDR3 reads TGTGCCAGCAGCGTCACAGCCGGGACTAGCGGGAGCAATGAGCAGTTCTTC.

The table lists this clone with a count of one. V and J are TRBV11-2 and TRBJ2-3; tentative D call: TRBD2 (6 bases). This CDR3 comprises 14 residues. Trimming removed 6 bases from V and 2 bases from J, with 12 bases in between. The germline V gene encodes CDR1 SGHAT and CDR2 FQNNGV. The CDR3 reads CASSPRGPTDTQYF. The CDR3 DNA reads as TGTGCCAGCAGTCCGCGGGGTCCCACAGATACGCAGTATTTT.

CDR3 region: CASSFQSGGYTF. In DNA, the CDR3 is TGTGCCAGCAGTTTCCAATCAGGTGGCTACACCTTC. This chain links TRBV6-5 with TRBJ1-2; the D is unclear. The CDR3 is 12 amino acids. The germline CDR1 and CDR2 sequences are MNHEY and SVGAGI. The V gene lost 4 bases and the J gene lost 7 bases, with 10 bases spanning the gap.

The V gene is TRBV30, the J gene TRBJ1-1, with D hard to call. V was trimmed by 5 bases and J by 10 bases, leaving 23 bases between them. CDR1 is GTSNPN, CDR2 SVGIG, per germline (reference sequence). The CDR3 extends over 14 amino acids. CDR3 amino acids: CAWRRDFNVGVAFF. DNA of the CDR3: TGTGCCTGGCGCCGGGATTTCAACGTCGGAGTAGCTTTCTTT.

J is TRBJ1-2 and V is TRBV18, with no clear D. V was shortened by 3 bases and J by 4 bases, with 12 bases between the two germline ends. Per the germline V gene, CDR1 is KGHSH and CDR2 is LQKENI. CDR3 length: 14 amino acids. The CDR3 loop is CASSPEGKGYGYTF. Here the CDR3 DNA reads TGTGCCAGCTCACCGGAGGGAAAGGGCTATGGCTACACCTTC.

The V and J genes are TRBV5-5 and TRBJ2-7; the D is unclear. Germline V gives CDR1 SGHKS, CDR2 YYEKEE (reference sequence). The germline V and J ends were trimmed by 3 bases and 0 bases, with 7 bases remaining between them. The CDR3 has 13 amino acids. CDR3 bases: TGTGCCAGCAGCTCCACAAACTCCTACGAGCAGTACTTC. Translated, it gives CASSSTNSYEQYF.

The chain has TRBV9 and TRBJ1-5, with D possibly TRBD1 on 5 matching bases. This CDR3 region has 13 residues. V dropped 4 bases and J dropped 7 bases, with 12 bases sitting between them. Germline V lookup: CDR1 SGDLS, CDR2 YYNGEE. The CDR3 bases are TGTGCCAGCAGCCCCGCACCAGGGCAGCCCCAGCATTTT. Its protein product is CASSPAPGQPQHF.

The chain couples TRBV7-9 to TRBJ2-7, with 10 bases fitting TRBD2. Germline V gene sequence: CDR1 SEHNR, CDR2 FQNEAQ (reference sequence). This CDR3 spans 15 amino acids. Trimming removed 6 bases from V and 1 base from J; junction bases left unmatched: 6. CDR3 DNA sequence: TGTGCCAGCAGAGAGGGAGCGGGAGGGTCCTACGAGCAGTACTTC. It encodes CASREGAGGSYEQYF.